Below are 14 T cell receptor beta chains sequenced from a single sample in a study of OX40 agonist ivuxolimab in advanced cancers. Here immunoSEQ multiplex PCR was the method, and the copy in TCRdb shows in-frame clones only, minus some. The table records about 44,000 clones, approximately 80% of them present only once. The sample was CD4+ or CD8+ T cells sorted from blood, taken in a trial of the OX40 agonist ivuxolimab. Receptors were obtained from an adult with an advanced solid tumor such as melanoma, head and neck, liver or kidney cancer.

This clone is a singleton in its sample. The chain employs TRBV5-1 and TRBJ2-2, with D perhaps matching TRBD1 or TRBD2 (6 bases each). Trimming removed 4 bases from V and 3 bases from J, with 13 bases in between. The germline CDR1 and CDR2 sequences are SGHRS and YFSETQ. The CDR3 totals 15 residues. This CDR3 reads CASSPRGEYTGELFF. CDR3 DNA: TGCGCCAGCAGCCCAAGGGGGGAATACACCGGGGAGCTGTTTTTT.

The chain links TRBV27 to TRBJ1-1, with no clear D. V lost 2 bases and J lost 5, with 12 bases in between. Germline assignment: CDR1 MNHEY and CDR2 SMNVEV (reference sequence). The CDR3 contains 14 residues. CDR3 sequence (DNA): TGTGCCAGCAGTTTAACGAGCGGGAGAACTGAAGCTTTCTTT. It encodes CASSLTSGRTEAFF.

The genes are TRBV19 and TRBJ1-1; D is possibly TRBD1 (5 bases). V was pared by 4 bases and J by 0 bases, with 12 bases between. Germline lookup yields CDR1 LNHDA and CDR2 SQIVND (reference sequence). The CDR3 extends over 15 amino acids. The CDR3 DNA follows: TGTGCCAGTAGTAGGGTCGGGGCCATGAACACTGAAGCTTTCTTT. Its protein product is CASSRVGAMNTEAFF.

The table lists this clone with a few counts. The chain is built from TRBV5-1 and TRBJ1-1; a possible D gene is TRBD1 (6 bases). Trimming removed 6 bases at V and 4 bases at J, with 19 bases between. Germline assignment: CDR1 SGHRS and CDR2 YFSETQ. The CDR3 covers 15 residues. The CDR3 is CASTKGGEGGTEAFF. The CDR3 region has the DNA TGCGCCAGCACCAAGGGGGGGGAAGGAGGCACTGAAGCTTTCTTT.

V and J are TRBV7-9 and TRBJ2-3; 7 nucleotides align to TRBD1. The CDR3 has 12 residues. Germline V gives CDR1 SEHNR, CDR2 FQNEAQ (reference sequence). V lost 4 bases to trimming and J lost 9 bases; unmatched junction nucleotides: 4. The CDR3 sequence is CASSYRQGTQYF. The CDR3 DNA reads TGTGCCAGCAGCTACCGACAGGGAACGCAGTATTTT. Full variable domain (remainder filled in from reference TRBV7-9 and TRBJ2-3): DTGVSQNPRHKITKRGQNVTFRCDPISEHNRLYWYRQTLGQGPEFLTYFQNEAQLEKSRLLSDRFSAERPKGSFSTLEIQRTEQGDSAMYLCASSYRQGTQYFGPGTRLTVL.

The CDR3 coding sequence is TGTGCCAGCAGCCCGGGACACCTTTACAATGAGCAGTTCTTC. It yields the protein CASSPGHLYNEQFF. V usage is TRBV9 and J usage is TRBJ2-1; tentative D call: TRBD1 (6 bases). This CDR3 comprises 14 residues. Trimming left V 4 bases short and J 4 bases short, with 12 bases between. Germline CDR1 SGDLS, CDR2 YYNGEE. Full variable domain (rest looked up from reference TRBV9 and TRBJ2-1): DSGVTQTPKHLITATGQRVTLRCSPRSGDLSVYWYQQSLDQGLQFLIQYYNGEERAKGNILERFSAQQFPDLHSELNLSSLELGDSALYFCASSPGHLYNEQFFGPGTRLTVL.

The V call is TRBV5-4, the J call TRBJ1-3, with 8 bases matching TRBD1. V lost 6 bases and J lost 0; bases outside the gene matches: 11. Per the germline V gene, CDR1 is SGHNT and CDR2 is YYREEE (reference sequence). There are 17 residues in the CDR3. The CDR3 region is CASTDSGGLLSGNTIYF. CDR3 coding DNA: TGTGCCAGCACCGACTCAGGGGGCCTTCTCTCTGGAAACACCATATATTTT.

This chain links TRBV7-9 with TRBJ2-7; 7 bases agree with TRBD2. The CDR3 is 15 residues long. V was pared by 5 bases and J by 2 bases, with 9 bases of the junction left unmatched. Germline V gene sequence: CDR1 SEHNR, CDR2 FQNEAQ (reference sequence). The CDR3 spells CASSHARLATYEQYF. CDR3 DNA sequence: TGTGCCAGCAGCCACGCCCGACTAGCCACCTACGAGCAGTACTTC.

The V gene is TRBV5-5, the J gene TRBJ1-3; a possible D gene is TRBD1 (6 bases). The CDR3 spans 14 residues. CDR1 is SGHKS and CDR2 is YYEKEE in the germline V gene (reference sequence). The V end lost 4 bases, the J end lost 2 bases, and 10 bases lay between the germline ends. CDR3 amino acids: CASSGGQPGNTIYF. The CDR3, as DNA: TGTGCCAGCAGCGGGGGGCAGCCTGGAAACACCATATATTTT.

This chain's CDR3 is CASRPSLAGGYIQYF. In nucleotides, the CDR3 is TGTGCCAGCAGGCCTAGTTTAGCGGGAGGTTACATTCAGTACTTC. V usage is TRBV6-5 and J usage is TRBJ2-4, with 10 bases that match TRBD2. CDR3 size: 15 residues. CDR1 is MNHEY and CDR2 is SVGAGI in the germline V gene. The V segment lost 6 bases and the J segment 8 bases; nucleotides outside the gene matches: 10.

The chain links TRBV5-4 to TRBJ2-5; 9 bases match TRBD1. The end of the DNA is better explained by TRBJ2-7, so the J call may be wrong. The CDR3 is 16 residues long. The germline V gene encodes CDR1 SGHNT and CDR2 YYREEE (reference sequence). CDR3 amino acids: CASSLGLQGAGYEQYF. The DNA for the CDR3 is TGTGCCAGCAGCTTGGGATTACAGGGGGCGGGGTACGAGCAGTACTTC.

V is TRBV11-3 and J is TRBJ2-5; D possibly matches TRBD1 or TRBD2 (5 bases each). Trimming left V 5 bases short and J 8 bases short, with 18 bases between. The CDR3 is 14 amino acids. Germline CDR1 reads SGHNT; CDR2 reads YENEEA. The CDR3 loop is CASSLYGGTNTQYF. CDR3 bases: TGTGCCAGCAGCCTCTATGGGGGAACTAATACCCAGTACTTC.

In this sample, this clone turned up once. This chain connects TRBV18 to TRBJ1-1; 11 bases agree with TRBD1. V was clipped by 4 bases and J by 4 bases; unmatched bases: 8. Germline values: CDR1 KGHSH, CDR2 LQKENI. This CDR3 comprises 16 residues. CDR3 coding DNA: TGTGCCAGCTCACAGAACTTAGGACAGGGGGCCACTGAAGCTTTCTTT. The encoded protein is CASSQNLGQGATEAFF.

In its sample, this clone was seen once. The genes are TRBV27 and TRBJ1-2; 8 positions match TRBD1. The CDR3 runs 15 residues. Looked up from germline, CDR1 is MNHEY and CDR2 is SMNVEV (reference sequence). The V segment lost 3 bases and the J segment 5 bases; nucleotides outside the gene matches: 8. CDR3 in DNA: TGTGCCAGCAGTTTTCGACAGGGGATGAGGTATGGCTACACCTTC. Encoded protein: CASSFRQGMRYGYTF.